This passage covers 27 T cell receptor beta chains from one sample sequenced in a study of blood T cells in healthy people across ages. Using a J-beta primer mix together with a sample-barcoded 5' primer, a second PCR was run for about 6 to 11 cycles. TCRdb reanalysed the 5' RACE reads using MiXCR and keeps one entry per CDR3 protein. The table shows around 2 million distinct CDR3 sequences, with roughly two fifths occurring only once. What was sequenced was blood. These receptors were obtained from a human donor in good health.

This clonotype was seen a few times. J is TRBJ1-2 and V is TRBV20-1; D call uncertain. In germline, CDR1 is DFQATT, CDR2 SNEGSKA (reference sequence). Trimming took off 3 bases at V and 3 bases at J, with 8 bases between the two ends. The CDR3 loop spans 12 amino acids. The CDR3 protein is CSASDGDYGYTF. CDR3 coding DNA: TGCAGTGCTAGTGACGGGGACTATGGCTACACCTTC.

Of note for this clonotype: The DNA is left out, because the CDR3 cannot be placed on it with certainty; the CDR3 is given as TCRdb lists it. The rearrangement uses TRBV5-1 and TRBJ2-2. CDR1 and CDR2 from the germline V gene are SGHRS and YFSETQ. The CDR3 length is 19 residues, termini included. CDR3 amino acids: CASSLDFNQETQYFGELFF.

This clonotype turned up a few times. This sequence joins TRBV5-1 and TRBJ1-1, with D possibly matching TRBD1 (5 bases). Germline CDR1 SGHRS, CDR2 YFSETQ. The CDR3 runs to 15 residues. Between the trimmed V and J ends, which lost 4 bases and 2 bases, there was a span of 15 bases. CDR3 coding DNA: TGCGCCAGCAGCCCGGACACGTGGGGAAACACTGAAGCTTTCTTT. Encoded protein: CASSPDTWGNTEAFF.

The chain joins TRBV6-2 or TRBV6-3 to TRBJ1-5; D may be TRBD2 (5 bases). The DNA end favors TRBJ2-3, so the J call may be wrong. Germline V gene sequence: CDR1 MNHEY, CDR2 SVGEGT. CDR3 length: 14 amino acids. The CDR3 DNA reads TGTGCCAGCAGTTACGCAGGACGGAGGGATACGCAGTATTTT. As protein: CASSYAGRRDTQYF.

The CDR3 DNA reads TGCGCCAGCAGCCAAGATTTCCTAGCGGGGGGCACAGATACGCAGTATTTT. Amino acids: CASSQDFLAGGTDTQYF. V and J are TRBV4-3 and TRBJ2-3, with TRBD2 matching 10 bases. CDR1 is LGHNA and CDR2 is YSLEER in the germline V gene. The CDR3 is 17 amino acids. Trimming at V came to 0 bases and at J to 1 base, leaving 4 bases not matched to a gene.

This clonotype was counted a few times. This rearrangement joins TRBV29-1 to TRBJ2-7; a weak D match, TRBD2 (5 bases). The better agreement between TRBJ2-5 and the DNA end casts doubt on the J call. CDR3 length: 13 residues. Germline V lookup: CDR1 SQVTM, CDR2 ANQGSEA. In DNA, the CDR3 is TGCAGCGTTTTTATGACGGGAAAAGAGACCCAGTACTTC. Protein product: CSVFMTGKETQYF.

The V and J genes are TRBV7-9 and TRBJ2-1; TRBD2 matches 15 bases. Germline trimming cut 3 bases from V and 9 bases from J; bases unmatched to any gene: 15. The CDR3 consists of 19 residues. The germline V gene has CDR1 SEHNR and CDR2 FQNEAQ (reference sequence). The CDR3 DNA sequence: TGTGCCAGCAGCTTGAGGACTAGCGGGGGGGCCGCGGCCAACAGTGAGCAGTTCTTC. Its translation is CASSLRTSGGAAANSEQFF.

This clonotype has a single count. J is TRBJ2-7 and V is TRBV6-5, with D unclear. The CDR3 runs to 16 residues. Trimming pared 0 bases from V and 2 bases from J, leaving 14 bases between. Germline V gene data show CDR1 as MNHEY and CDR2 as SVGAGI. CDR3 protein: CASSYSMGDKPYEQYF. The CDR3 region has the DNA TGTGCCAGCAGTTACTCGATGGGCGACAAACCCTACGAGCAGTACTTC.

CDR3 residues: CATSDASGVHNEQFF. In DNA, the CDR3 is TGTGCCACCAGTGATGCTAGCGGGGTTCACAATGAGCAGTTCTTC. The chain recombines TRBV24-1 with TRBJ2-1, with TRBD2 identical over 9 bases. Trimming took 3 bases from V and 5 from J; bases not matched to a gene: 4. This CDR3 region has 15 residues. The germline CDR1 and CDR2 sequences are KGHDR and SFDVKD.

In this sample, this clonotype turned up many times. The chain joins TRBV5-5 to TRBJ2-5; D unclear. The CDR3 is 13 amino acids. The V end was cut by 2 bases, the J end by 4 bases, with 9 bases between. Germline V gives CDR1 SGHKS, CDR2 YYEKEE (reference sequence). CDR3 loop: CASSFPAAETQYF. The CDR3 DNA sequence: TGTGCCAGCAGCTTCCCCGCGGCAGAGACCCAGTACTTC. The variable domain in full, completed from reference TRBV5-5 and TRBJ2-5, reads DAGVTQSPTHLIKTRGQQVTLRCSPISGHKSVSWYQQVLGQGPQFIFQYYEKEERGRGNFPDRFSARQFPNYSSELNVNALLLGDSALYLCASSFPAAETQYFGPGTRLLVL.

This clonotype was recorded many times. The V gene is TRBV9, the J gene TRBJ2-1; D not resolved. CDR1 and CDR2 (germline): SGDLS, YYNGEE. V gave up 3 bases and J gave up 1 base, with 11 bases separating them. The CDR3 covers 15 residues. CDR3 sequence (DNA): TGTGCCAGCAGCGCCTCGGAAGCGTCCTACAATGAGCAGTTCTTC. It yields the protein CASSASEASYNEQFF.

The V call is TRBV6-6, the J call TRBJ2-5, with 7 bases lining up with TRBD2. Trimming cost V 2 bases and J 3 bases; bases outside gene matches: 12. The CDR3 spans 17 residues. Germline assignment: CDR1 MNHNY and CDR2 SVGAGI (reference sequence). The CDR3 region has the DNA TGTGCCAGCAGTTACCCGAAGCGGGGTGGCTTTGAAGAGACCCAGTACTTC. Translated, it gives CASSYPKRGGFEETQYF.

The chain employs TRBV7-8 and TRBJ2-5; tentative D call: TRBD1 (6 bases). CDR1 SGHVS and CDR2 FQNEAQ come from the germline V gene. This CDR3 contains 14 residues. V lost 6 bases and J lost 4, with 15 bases in between. The CDR3 sequence: CASSFDRTSETQYF. The CDR3 DNA sequence: TGTGCCAGCAGTTTTGACAGGACATCAGAGACCCAGTACTTC.

The rearrangement links TRBV20-1 to TRBJ1-4, with TRBD1 matching 10 bases. This CDR3 contains 16 residues. Trimming at V came to 6 bases and at J to 0 bases, leaving 7 bases not matched to a gene. CDR1 DFQATT and CDR2 SNEGSKA come from the germline V gene (reference sequence). The CDR3 loop reads CSAPDRGFTTNEKLFF. The CDR3 DNA reads as TGCAGTGCCCCGGACAGGGGGTTCACAACTAATGAAAAACTGTTTTTT.

The chain recombines TRBV5-6 with TRBJ1-1, with 7 bases aligning to TRBD1. Germline V gives CDR1 SGHDT, CDR2 YYEEEE. The CDR3 length is 15 residues. The V and J ends lost 0 bases and 6 bases, in that order; junction bases with no gene match: 8. The CDR3 is CASSLETGAYPEAFF. CDR3 sequence (DNA): TGTGCCAGCAGCTTGGAAACAGGGGCTTACCCTGAAGCTTTCTTT.

CDR3 residues: CASTYGGRMEYEQYF. As DNA, the CDR3 is TGTGCCAGCACTTATGGCGGCCGTATGGAATACGAGCAGTACTTC. This chain joins TRBV28 and TRBJ2-7; no firm D call. This CDR3 spans 15 amino acids. Per the germline V gene, CDR1 is MDHEN and CDR2 is SYDVKM. Trimming stripped 7 bases from V and 4 bases from J, with 20 bases between.

This clonotype came up many times. The chain joins TRBV7-2 to TRBJ1-2; no clear D gene. The CDR3 is 13 amino acids. V lost 3 bases and J lost 4, with 9 bases in between. Germline CDR1 and CDR2: SGHTA and FQGNSA. The CDR3 DNA reads as TGTGCCAGCAGCTTGGACGCAAGCTATGGCTACACCTTC. It specifies CASSLDASYGYTF.

The table lists this clonotype with many counts. V usage is TRBV3-1 and J usage is TRBJ2-4, with 8 nucleotides matching TRBD1. Per the germline V gene, CDR1 is LGHDT and CDR2 is YNNKEL (reference sequence). J lost 6 bases, V lost 3 bases, and 4 bases had no gene match. The CDR3 has 14 residues. In DNA, the CDR3 is TGTGCCAGCAGCCAGGGACAGGAGGTAAACATTCAGTACTTC. Its translation: CASSQGQEVNIQYF.

This clonotype was observed a handful of times. The chain uses TRBV29-1 and TRBJ2-3; 8 bases fit TRBD2. Germline-derived CDR1 and CDR2 are SQVTM and ANQGSEA. Losses at the gene ends were 6 bases for V and 0 bases for J; bases not matched to a gene: 8. CDR3 size: 15 residues. The DNA for the CDR3 is TGCAGCGTCCGGCCAGCGGGGGAAAGCACAGATACGCAGTATTTT. Translation: CSVRPAGESTDTQYF.

This clonotype was detected only a few times. The V call is TRBV27, the J call TRBJ2-7; D ambiguous. The V gene's germline CDR1 is MNHEY and CDR2 SMNVEV (reference sequence). The CDR3 runs 14 residues. V shed 0 bases and J shed 1 base, with 7 bases lying between them. This CDR3 reads CASSLSSDSYEQYF. The CDR3, as DNA: TGTGCCAGCAGTTTATCCTCAGATTCCTACGAGCAGTACTTC.

This clonotype has more than one count but fewer than ten. This chain uses TRBV29-1 with TRBJ2-7; 10 bases align to TRBD2. The CDR3 spans 14 residues. The germline CDR1 and CDR2 sequences are SQVTM and ANQGSEA. V shed 2 bases and J 1 base; nucleotides not matched to a gene: 2. CDR3 coding DNA: TGCAGCGTTGAACTAGCGGGGGATTCCTACGAGCAGTACTTC. It yields the protein CSVELAGDSYEQYF.

CDR3 nucleotides: TGTGCCAGCAGCGCAGAAGCCCCCGGGACTAGCCTCAATGAGCAGTTCTTC. Protein: CASSAEAPGTSLNEQFF. This chain joins TRBV9 and TRBJ2-1; TRBD2 matches at 9 bases. Germline CDR1 SGDLS, CDR2 YYNGEE. V gave up 3 bases and J gave up 6 bases; unmatched junction bases: 13. This CDR3 has 17 residues.

The rearrangement joins TRBV5-1 to TRBJ2-1; D is unclear. The CDR3 extends over 14 amino acids. Germline loops: CDR1 SGHRS, CDR2 YFSETQ. Trimming stripped 4 bases from V and 8 bases from J, with 16 bases between. The CDR3 coding sequence is TGCGCCAGCAGCCCGGGCGGAGTGGCTTATGAGCAGTTCTTC. Its translation is CASSPGGVAYEQFF.

Of note for this clonotype: The junction and the germline gene differ at one end; a read error may be behind it. The gene calls are TRBV6-6 and TRBJ2-6; TRBD1 or TRBD2 may be the D gene (5 bases each). The CDR3 extends over 15 amino acids. Germline loops: CDR1 MNHNY, CDR2 SVGAGI (reference sequence). CDR3 residues: CASSWGGSGASVRTF. The DNA of the CDR3 is TGTGCCAGCAGTTGGGGCGGGTCTGGGGCCAGCGTCCGGACTTTC.

V is TRBV15 and J is TRBJ1-5, with D tentatively TRBD1 (5 bases). The ends were cut back, 5 bases at V and 6 bases at J, with 14 bases in the middle. Germline assignment: CDR1 LNHNV and CDR2 YYDKDF (reference sequence). CDR3 length equals 14 residues. The CDR3 nucleotides are TGTGCCACCAGCGAGTCATTAGGGGCTCAGCCCCAGCATTTT. Translated: CATSESLGAQPQHF.

This chain connects TRBV7-8 to TRBJ1-2; D is uncertain. The CDR3 runs to 16 residues. Trimming shortened V by 2 bases and J by 10 bases, and 23 bases separated the two germline ends. Germline CDR1 SGHVS, CDR2 FQNEAQ. The DNA for the CDR3 is TGTGCCAGCAGCTTATCCGGCGGGGTCCTAACGGATGACTACACCTTC. Protein: CASSLSGGVLTDDYTF.

The chain links TRBV18 to TRBJ2-7, with a possible D match to TRBD1 (5 bases). Germline CDR1 reads KGHSH; CDR2 reads LQKENI. The ends were cut back, 3 bases at V and 3 bases at J, with 12 bases in the middle. The CDR3 extends over 14 amino acids. CDR3 in amino acids: CASSPDFQGYEQYF. The CDR3 coding sequence is TGTGCCAGCTCACCGGATTTTCAGGGCTACGAGCAGTACTTC.